This T cell receptor (beta chain) was sequenced for a study of blood T cell repertoires in COVID-19. On the study more broadly: Both acute and convalescent COVID-19 samples were obtained from the United States, Italy and Spain.

The study recruited people aged about 18 to 95 years across approximately 25 US areas. Cohorts were assigned according to the clinical history that participants reported. It was within 2 weeks before study entry that exposed participants met a COVID-19 case. Profiled with immunoSEQ multiplex PCR; TCRdb holds only in-frame clones, not every one. The sample has some 190,000 clones, 80% to 85% seen once. V was trimmed by 0 bases and J by 5 bases, leaving 6 bases between them. CDR1 and CDR2 (germline): SGDLS, YYNGEE. The CDR3 consists of 13 residues. The chain recombines TRBV9 with TRBJ1-5, with D uncertain. The source is a woman aged 25 to 45 who had been exposed to COVID-19. Sequences were obtained from PBMCs or T cells enriched from blood (not recorded which). CDR3 sequence reads: CASSVDGDQPQHF. The CDR3 coding sequence is TGTGCCAGCAGCGTAGACGGAGATCAGCCCCAGCATTTT.